By its share, the clone carrying this T cell receptor beta chain is medium-sized. What it binds is not known. Treg sorting used a CD4+CD25+CD127-/low gate. Overall study findings and caveats: Tumor Tregs overlapped most with tumor, then blood, naive CD4+ cells. The TCR gene usage of tumor memory CD4+ T cells clustered together with blood and lymph node memory CD4+ cells and with lymph node naive CD4+ cells.

TCRdb independently ran MiXCR on the multiplex PCR reads; one entry per CDR3 protein. The table lists 900 or so distinct CDR3 sequences, under 15% of them singletons. This receptor was taken from a female donor with breast cancer. The specimen was Tregs sorted from blood.

The CDR3 reads CASSRDRIYGYTF. Here the CDR3 DNA reads TGTGCCAGCAGTCGCGACAGAATATATGGCTACACCTTC. The chain uses TRBV12-3 or TRBV12-4 and TRBJ1-2; maybe TRBD1 (5 bases). The V end was cut by 5 bases, the J end by 5 bases, with 12 bases between. This CDR3 region has 13 residues.